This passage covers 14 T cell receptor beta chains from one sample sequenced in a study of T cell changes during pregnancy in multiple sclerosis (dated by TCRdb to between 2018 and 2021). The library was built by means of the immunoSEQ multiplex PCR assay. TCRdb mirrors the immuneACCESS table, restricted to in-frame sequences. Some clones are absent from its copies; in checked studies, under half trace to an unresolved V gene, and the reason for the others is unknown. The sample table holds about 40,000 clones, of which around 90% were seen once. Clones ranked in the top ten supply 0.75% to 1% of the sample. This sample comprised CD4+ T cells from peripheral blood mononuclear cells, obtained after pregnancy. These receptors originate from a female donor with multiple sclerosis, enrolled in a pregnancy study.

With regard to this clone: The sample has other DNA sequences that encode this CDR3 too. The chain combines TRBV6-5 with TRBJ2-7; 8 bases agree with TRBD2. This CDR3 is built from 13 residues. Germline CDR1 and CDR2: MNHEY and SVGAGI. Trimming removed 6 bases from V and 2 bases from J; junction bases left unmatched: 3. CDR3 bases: TGTGCCAGCAGGGAGCGGGGGCCCTACGAGCAGTACTTC. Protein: CASRERGPYEQYF.

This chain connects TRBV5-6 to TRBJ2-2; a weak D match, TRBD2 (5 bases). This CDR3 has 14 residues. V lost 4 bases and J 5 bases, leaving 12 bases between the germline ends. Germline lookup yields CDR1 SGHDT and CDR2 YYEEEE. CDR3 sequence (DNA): TGTGCCAGCAGCAGGACGCGGGTAACCGGGGAGCTGTTTTTT. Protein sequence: CASSRTRVTGELFF. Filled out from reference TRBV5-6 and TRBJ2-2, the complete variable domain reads DAGVTQSPTHLIKTRGQQVTLRCSPKSGHDTVSWYQQALGQGPQFIFQYYEEEERQRGNFPDRFSGHQFPNYSSELNVNALLLGDSALYLCASSRTRVTGELFFGEGSRLTVL.

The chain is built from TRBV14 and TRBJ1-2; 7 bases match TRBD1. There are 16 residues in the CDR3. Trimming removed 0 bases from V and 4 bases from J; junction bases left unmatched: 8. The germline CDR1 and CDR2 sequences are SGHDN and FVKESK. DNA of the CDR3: TGTGCCAGCAGCCAAGACGGATTTCGGGACAGCTATGGCTACACCTTC. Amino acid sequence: CASSQDGFRDSYGYTF. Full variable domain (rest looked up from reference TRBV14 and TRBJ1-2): EAGVTQFPSHSVIEKGQTVTLRCDPISGHDNLYWYRRVMGKEIKFLLHFVKESKQDESGMPNNRFLAERTGGTYSTLKVQPAELEDSGVYFCASSQDGFRDSYGYTFGSGTRLTVV.

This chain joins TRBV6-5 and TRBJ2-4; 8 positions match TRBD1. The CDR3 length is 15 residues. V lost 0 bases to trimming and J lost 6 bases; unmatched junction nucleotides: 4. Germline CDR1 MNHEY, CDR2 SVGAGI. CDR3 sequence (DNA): TGTGCCAGCAGTTACTCGCCAGGGGGCCGAAACATTCAGTACTTC. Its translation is CASSYSPGGRNIQYF.

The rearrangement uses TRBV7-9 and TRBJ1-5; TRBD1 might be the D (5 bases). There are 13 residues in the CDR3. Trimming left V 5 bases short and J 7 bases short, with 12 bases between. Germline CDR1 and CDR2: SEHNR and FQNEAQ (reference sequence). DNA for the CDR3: TGTGCCAGCAGCAGTCAGGGTGAGCAGCCCCAGCATTTT. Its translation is CASSSQGEQPQHF.

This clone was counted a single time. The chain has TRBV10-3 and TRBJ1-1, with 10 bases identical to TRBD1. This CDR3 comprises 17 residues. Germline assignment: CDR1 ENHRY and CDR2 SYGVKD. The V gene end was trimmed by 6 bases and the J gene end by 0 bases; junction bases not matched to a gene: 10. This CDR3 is CAIRFGQGDTLNTEAFF. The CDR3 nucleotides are TGTGCCATCAGATTTGGACAGGGGGACACCCTGAACACTGAAGCTTTCTTT.

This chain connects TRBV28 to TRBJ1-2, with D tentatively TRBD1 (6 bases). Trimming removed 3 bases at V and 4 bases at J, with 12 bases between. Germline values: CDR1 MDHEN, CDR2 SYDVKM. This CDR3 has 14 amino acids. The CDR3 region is CASSLGQGTYGYTF. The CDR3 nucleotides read TGTGCCAGCAGTTTGGGGCAGGGGACCTATGGCTACACCTTC.

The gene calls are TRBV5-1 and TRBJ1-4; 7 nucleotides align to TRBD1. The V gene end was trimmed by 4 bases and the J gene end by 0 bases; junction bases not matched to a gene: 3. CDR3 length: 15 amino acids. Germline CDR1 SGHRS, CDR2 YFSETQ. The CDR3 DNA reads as TGCGCCAGCAGCGGGCAGGGGGCAACTAATGAAAAACTGTTTTTT. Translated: CASSGQGATNEKLFF.

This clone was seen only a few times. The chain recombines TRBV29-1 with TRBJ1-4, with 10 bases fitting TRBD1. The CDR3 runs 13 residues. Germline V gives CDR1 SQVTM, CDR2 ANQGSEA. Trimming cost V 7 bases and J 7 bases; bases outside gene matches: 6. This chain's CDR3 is CSAMTGGAEKLFF. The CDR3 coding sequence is TGCAGCGCCATGACAGGGGGCGCTGAAAAACTGTTTTTT. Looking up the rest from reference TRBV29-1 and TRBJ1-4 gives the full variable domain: SAVISQKPSRDICQRGTSLTIQCQVDSQVTMMFWYRQQPGQSLTLIATANQGSEATYESGFVIDKFPISRPNLTFSTLTVSNMSPEDSSIYLCSAMTGGAEKLFFGSGTQLSVL.

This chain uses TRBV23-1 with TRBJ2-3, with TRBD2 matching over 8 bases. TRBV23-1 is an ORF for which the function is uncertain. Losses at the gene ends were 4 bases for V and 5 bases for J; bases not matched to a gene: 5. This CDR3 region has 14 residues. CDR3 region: CASSPGGAGDTQYF. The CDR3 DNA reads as TGCGCCAGCAGTCCCGGGGGGGCGGGAGATACGCAGTATTTT.

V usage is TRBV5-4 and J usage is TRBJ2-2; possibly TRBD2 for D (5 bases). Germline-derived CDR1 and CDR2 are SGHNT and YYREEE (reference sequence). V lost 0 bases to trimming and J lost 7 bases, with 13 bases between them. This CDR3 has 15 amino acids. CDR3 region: CASSLGLMKHGELFF. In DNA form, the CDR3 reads TGTGCCAGCAGCTTGGGACTAATGAAACACGGGGAGCTGTTTTTT.

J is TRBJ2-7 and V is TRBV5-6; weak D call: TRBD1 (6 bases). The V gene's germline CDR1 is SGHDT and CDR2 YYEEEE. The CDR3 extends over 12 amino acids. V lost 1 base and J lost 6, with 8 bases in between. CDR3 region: CASSLFRGEQYF. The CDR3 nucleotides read TGTGCCAGCAGCTTGTTCAGGGGCGAGCAGTACTTC.

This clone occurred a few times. For the CDR3, the DNA is TGCGCCAGCAGGGTGACAGGGTCCTACAATGAGCAGTTCTTC. Translating gives CASRVTGSYNEQFF. The V gene is TRBV5-1, the J gene TRBJ2-1; 7 bases align to TRBD1. The CDR3 is 14 residues long. J lost 1 base, V lost 5 bases, and 3 bases had no gene match. Per germline, CDR1 SGHRS and CDR2 YFSETQ.

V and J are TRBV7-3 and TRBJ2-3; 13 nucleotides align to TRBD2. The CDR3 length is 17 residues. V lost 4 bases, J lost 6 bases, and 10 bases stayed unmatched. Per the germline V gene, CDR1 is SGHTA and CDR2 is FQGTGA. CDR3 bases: TGTGCCAGCAGCTACGGGACTAGCGGGACCAACGTGGATACGCAGTATTTT. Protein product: CASSYGTSGTNVDTQYF.